The clone carrying this TCR beta chain was seen ten or more times. Its antigen is not known. TCRdb redid the calling of the 5' RACE reads with MiXCR, one entry per CDR3 protein. The table lists about 15,000 distinct CDR3 sequences, 20% to 30% of them singletons. The CDR3 totals 16 residues. The trim removed 5 bases at V and 1 base at J, leaving 5 bases unmatched. Per the germline V gene, CDR1 is WSHSY and CDR2 is SAAADI. The data are from a study of T-cell memory formation after mild COVID-19. Whole-study results and caveats: A second wave expanding day 15 to 37 was CD4+-biased; contracting clones were balanced.

The V call is TRBV10-2, the J call TRBJ2-2, with 9 bases lining up with TRBD1. Sequencing was performed on PBMCs or a T cell subset sorted from them (not recorded which). The source of this sequence is a man between 18 and 35 years old who had mild COVID-19 (a few samples of this study predate the infection). Cell type and time point are not known. The DNA for the CDR3 is TGCGCCAGCAGTCTATGGACAGGGGTGAACACCGGGGAGCTGTTTTTT. It specifies CASSLWTGVNTGELFF.